Listed below are T cell receptor beta chains from one sample, sequenced in a study of blood T cells in healthy people across ages. One entry per CDR3 protein results from TCRdb running MiXCR on the 5' RACE reads. The sample lists around 2 million distinct CDR3 sequences, 35% to 50% seen once, with approximately 22% in the top ten. Sequences were obtained from blood. These receptors were collected from a human donor in good health. Both conserved end residues are part of each CDR3. D genes are given only for firm matches. Clone size is stated in some rows and not others, as once, few, many or a class when expanded.

- 16 TRBJ2-3 TRBV14 - CACSQVGGWGTDTQYF TGTGCCTGCAGCCAAGTAGGAGGATGGGGCACAGATACGCAGTATTTT
- 14 TRBJ2-7 TRBV7-9 few CASSLGGYHYEQYF TGTGCCAGCAGCTTAGGAGGATACCACTACGAGCAGTACTTC
- 15 TRBJ2-1 TRBV12-3/TRBV12-4 - CASSLKESSYNEQFF TGTGCCAGCAGTTTGAAAGAAAGCTCCTACAATGAGCAGTTCTTC
- 14 TRBJ2-3 TRBV4-3 once CASSLQGLGDTLYF TGCGCCAGCAGCCTGCAGGGGTTGGGAGATACGCTGTATTTT
- 14 TRBJ1-1 TRBV6-5 few CASRPGQWGAEAFF TGTGCCAGCAGACCGGGGCAATGGGGCGCTGAAGCTTTCTTT
TRBD2 18 TRBJ2-7 TRBV14 few CASSLRTSGGSPSYEQYF TGTGCCAGCAGCCTCCGGACTAGCGGGGGGTCCCCATCCTACGAGCAGTACTTC
TRBD1 12 TRBJ1-2 TRBV9 - CASSRQGIGYTF TGTGCCAGCAGTAGACAGGGGATTGGCTACACCTTC
- 15 TRBJ1-1 TRBV5-1 few CASSFFGGGVTEAFF TGCGCCAGCAGCTTTTTCGGGGGTGGGGTCACTGAAGCTTTCTTT
- 14 TRBJ2-5 TRBV2 - CASTKDALKETQYF TGTGCCAGCACCAAGGACGCTCTCAAAGAGACCCAGTACTTC
TRBD2 15 TRBJ2-5 TRBV6-4 - CASSESSGEMETQYF TGTGCCAGCAGTGAATCTAGCGGGGAAATGGAGACCCAGTACTTC
- 13 TRBJ2-7 TRBV18 - CASSSSANYEQYF TGTGCCAGCTCATCTAGCGCCAACTACGAGCAGTACTTC
- 12 TRBJ2-3 TRBV7-9 - CASGSTLDTQYF TGTGCCAGCGGAAGCACCCTAGATACGCAGTATTTT
TRBD1 13 TRBJ1-4 TRBV12-5 - CASKQGLSEKLFF TGTGCTAGTAAACAGGGGTTGAGTGAAAAACTGTTTTTT
TRBD2 15 TRBJ2-5 TRBV5-1 once CASSLLPGGQETQYF TGCGCCAGCAGCTTGCTACCGGGGGGCCAAGAGACCCAGTACTTC
- 14 TRBJ2-7 TRBV14 - CASSHWTLGYEQYF TGTGCCAGCAGCCACTGGACACTGGGATACGAGCAGTACTTC
TRBD1 17 TRBJ2-3 TRBV5-1 - CASSTGTGDLMTDTQYF TGCGCCAGCAGCACCGGGACAGGGGACTTGATGACAGATACGCAGTATTTT
- 17 TRBJ2-6 TRBV12-3/TRBV12-4 - CASSPTGSGAGANVLTF TGTGCCAGCAGTCCTACAGGGAGTGGCGCTGGGGCCAACGTCCTGACTTTC
- 13 TRBJ2-4 TRBV11-2 - CASKQGWENIQYF TGTGCCAGCAAACAGGGATGGGAAAACATTCAGTACTTC
- 16 TRBJ1-5 TRBV6-5 once CASSYSSPPVGQPQHF TGTGCCAGCAGTTACTCGAGTCCACCCGTAGGTCAGCCCCAGCATTTT
- 14 TRBJ2-6 TRBV6-1 few CASSELTGANVLTF TGTGCCAGCAGTGAACTAACTGGGGCCAACGTCCTGACTTTC
TRBD1 18 TRBJ2-1 TRBV11-1 - CASSLIMGQGAPRDEQFF TGTGCCAGCAGCTTAATAATGGGACAGGGGGCGCCTAGAGATGAGCAGTTCTTC
- 12 TRBJ1-1 TRBV29-1 - CSAREGKVEAFF TGCAGCGCACGAGAGGGGAAAGTTGAAGCTTTCTTT
TRBD2 16 TRBJ2-7 TRBV6-2/TRBV6-3 few CASSYGTSRSSYEQYF TGTGCCAGCAGTTACGGGACTAGCCGGAGCTCCTACGAGCAGTACTTC
TRBD1 15 TRBJ2-7 TRBV5-1 - CASSLHRGLRDEQYF TGCGCCAGCAGCTTGCACAGGGGGCTTCGAGACGAGCAGTACTTC
TRBD1 14 TRBJ2-3 TRBV3-1 - CASSQGTGIDTRYF TGTGCCAGCAGCCAAGGGACAGGGATCGATACGCGGTATTTT
- 16 TRBJ2-3 TRBV4-1 few CASRRTATPSTDTQYF TGCGCCAGCAGAAGGACAGCTACCCCTAGCACAGATACGCAGTATTTT
- 14 TRBJ1-4 TRBV12-3/TRBV12-4 - CASSPSGAGEKLFF TGTGCCAGCAGTCCTAGTGGGGCTGGTGAAAAACTGTTTTTT
- 12 TRBJ2-3 TRBV7-9 - CASSLDGWTQYF TGTGCCAGCAGCTTGGACGGTTGGACGCAGTATTTT
TRBD1 12 TRBJ2-7 TRBV7-2 many CASSIWDSEQYF TGTGCCAGCAGCATATGGGACAGCGAGCAGTACTTC
- 14 TRBJ2-3 TRBV9 - CASSVEPGLDTQYF TGTGCCAGCAGCGTAGAGCCGGGACTTGATACGCAGTATTTT
TRBD1 12 TRBJ1-2 TRBV20-1 - CSAITGGDGYTF TGCAGTGCTATTACAGGGGGGGATGGCTACACCTTC
- 13 TRBJ1-1 TRBV12-5 few CASGYTGNTEAFF TGTGCTAGTGGCTACACCGGGAACACTGAAGCTTTCTTT
TRBD2 15 TRBJ2-1 TRBV12-3/TRBV12-4 - CASSYGGGIYNEQFF TGTGCCAGCAGTTATGGGGGGGGGATTTACAATGAGCAGTTCTTC
- 15 TRBJ1-2 TRBV4-1 few CASSLREGIDYGYTF TGCGCCAGCAGCCTCAGGGAGGGTATTGACTATGGCTACACCTTC
- 14 TRBJ2-5 TRBV10-3 few CAISDGGGVETQYF TGTGCCATCAGTGATGGTGGAGGGGTGGAGACCCAGTACTTC
- 12 TRBJ1-2 TRBV7-3 - CTSLAPGWGYTF TGTACCAGCCTAGCCCCGGGATGGGGCTACACCTTC